A single sample is the source of the 16 T cell receptor beta chains below, sequenced in a study of CD8 T cells in Susac syndrome. The RNA, about 0.45 to 1 ug, was put through reverse transcription using random hexamers. Via MiXCR, TCRdb re-called the immunoSEQ multiplex PCR reads, giving one row per CDR3 protein. Here the sample spans under 80,000 distinct CDR3 sequences, around 93% being singletons. Material: CD4+ T cells from PBMCs. The receptors were sampled from a human donor with Susac syndrome.

The chain couples TRBV5-6 to TRBJ2-7, with TRBD1 matching over 7 bases. The germline gives CDR1 SGHDT, CDR2 YYEEEE. V gave up 4 bases and J gave up 2 bases; unmatched junction bases: 6. The CDR3 contains 14 residues. The CDR3 nucleotides are TGTGCCAGCAGCAAACAGGGGTCCGCCTACGAGCAGTACTTC. It encodes CASSKQGSAYEQYF. Full variable domain (remainder filled in from reference TRBV5-6 and TRBJ2-7): DAGVTQSPTHLIKTRGQQVTLRCSPKSGHDTVSWYQQALGQGPQFIFQYYEEEERQRGNFPDRFSGHQFPNYSSELNVNALLLGDSALYLCASSKQGSAYEQYFGPGTRLTVT.

CDR3 loop: CASSRTGIGRETQYF. Here the CDR3 DNA reads TGTGCCAGCAGTCGTACAGGGATTGGAAGGGAGACCCAGTACTTC. The gene calls are TRBV12-3 or TRBV12-4 and TRBJ2-5; D perhaps matches TRBD1 (6 bases). The V end was cut by 5 bases, the J end by 5 bases, with 18 bases between. The CDR3 contains 15 residues.

J is TRBJ2-3 and V is TRBV7-9, with D possibly TRBD2 on 5 matching bases. This CDR3 contains 14 residues. Germline V gene data show CDR1 as SEHNR and CDR2 as FQNEAQ (reference sequence). Trimming took off 5 bases at V and 6 bases at J, with 15 bases between the two ends. CDR3 loop: CASSHGNVGDTQYF. CDR3 sequence (DNA): TGTGCCAGCAGCCACGGGAACGTAGGGGATACGCAGTATTTT.

In this sample, this clonotype turned up once. In DNA, the CDR3 is TGTGCCAGTAGCCAACAGGCGGAATCCGAGCAGTACTTC. This translates into CASSQQAESEQYF. The chain recombines TRBV19 with TRBJ2-7; TRBD1 is a possible D gene (5 bases). This CDR3 comprises 13 residues. Per germline, CDR1 LNHDA and CDR2 SQIVND (reference sequence). V lost 6 bases and J lost 6, with 15 bases in between. Complete variable domain (other parts from reference TRBV19 and TRBJ2-7): DGGITQSPKYLFRKEGQNVTLSCEQNLNHDAMYWYRQDPGQGLRLIYYSQIVNDFQKGDIAEGYSVSREKKESFPLTVTSAQKNPTAFYLCASSQQAESEQYFGPGTRLTVT.

The chain links TRBV5-1 to TRBJ2-3; 8 nucleotides match TRBD2. Germline-derived CDR1 and CDR2 are SGHRS and YFSETQ. The V and J ends lost 0 bases and 1 base, in that order; junction bases with no gene match: 1. The CDR3 has 15 amino acids. CDR3 nucleotide sequence: TGCGCCAGCAGCTTGGAGGGACTAGGCACAGATACGCAGTATTTT. It specifies CASSLEGLGTDTQYF. Based on the CDR3 plus reference TRBV5-1 and TRBJ2-3, the full variable domain is KAGVTQTPRYLIKTRGQQVTLSCSPISGHRSVSWYQQTPGQGLQFLFEYFSETQRNKGNFPGRFSGRQFSNSRSEMNVSTLELGDSALYLCASSLEGLGTDTQYFGPGTRLTVL.

This clonotype was seen only once. This chain links TRBV12-3 or TRBV12-4 with TRBJ1-3, with D maybe TRBD1 (6 bases). This CDR3 has 13 residues. V was pared by 8 bases and J by 2 bases, with 10 bases between. CDR3 amino acids: CASGRDTGNTIYF. In DNA form, the CDR3 reads TGTGCCAGCGGTCGGGACACTGGAAACACCATATATTTT.

The gene calls are TRBV6-1 and TRBJ1-5; D gene unclear. Trimming cost V 5 bases and J 6 bases, with 20 bases left between them. Germline V gene lookup returns CDR1 MNHNS and CDR2 SASEGT. The CDR3 totals 16 residues. The CDR3 region is CASSQISGKKAQPQHF. The CDR3 DNA reads as TGTGCCAGCAGTCAAATAAGCGGGAAGAAGGCTCAGCCCCAGCATTTT.

J is TRBJ1-2 and V is TRBV12-3 or TRBV12-4, with 7 bases identical to TRBD1. V shed 6 bases and J 5 bases; nucleotides not matched to a gene: 6. The CDR3 contains 13 residues. The CDR3 nucleotides are TGTGCCAGCAGGACAGGGTACGGGTATGGCTACACCTTC. Its translation is CASRTGYGYGYTF.

V usage is TRBV20-1 and J usage is TRBJ2-7; TRBD1 matches 7 bases. The germline V gene has CDR1 DFQATT and CDR2 SNEGSKA (reference sequence). The J segment lost 3 bases and the V segment lost 7 bases, leaving 9 bases of the junction unmatched. The CDR3 loop spans 13 amino acids. In nucleotides, the CDR3 is TGCAGTGAGCGACAGGGCCATCTCTACGAGCAGTACTTC. Protein sequence: CSERQGHLYEQYF.

This chain joins TRBV19 and TRBJ2-1, with 9 bases that match TRBD1. Germline V gene sequence: CDR1 LNHDA, CDR2 SQIVND (reference sequence). The CDR3 length is 18 residues. With V trimmed by 7 bases and J by 9 bases, 22 bases remained unmatched. The CDR3 sequence is CASTSNRRDREGSSEQFF. DNA for the CDR3: TGTGCCAGTACCTCAAACCGACGGGACAGGGAAGGGAGTAGTGAGCAGTTCTTC.

The chain uses TRBV10-2 and TRBJ1-1; perhaps TRBD1 as D (5 bases). Germline V gene lookup returns CDR1 WSHSY and CDR2 SAAADI. V lost 6 bases to trimming and J lost 1 base, with 12 bases between them. The CDR3 covers 14 residues. Here the CDR3 DNA reads TGCGCCAGCAGGGAGACAGAAAGGAACACTGAAGCTTTCTTT. Protein sequence: CASRETERNTEAFF.

The chain joins TRBV6-2 or TRBV6-3 to TRBJ2-2; D uncertain. V was cut by 7 bases and J by 4 bases, with 13 bases left in between. The CDR3 has 14 amino acids. The germline CDR1 and CDR2 sequences are MNHEY and SVGEGT. The CDR3 is CASTLKGTTGELFF. Here the CDR3 DNA reads TGTGCCAGCACCCTTAAGGGAACCACCGGGGAGCTGTTTTTT.

The chain is built from TRBV10-3 and TRBJ2-3; D is ambiguous. CDR3 size: 16 residues. V was pared by 2 bases and J by 1 base, with 13 bases between. Germline values: CDR1 ENHRY, CDR2 SYGVKD. The CDR3 DNA sequence: TGTGCCATCAGTGAGGAAAGCGTACGGGGCACAGATACGCAGTATTTT. Translated: CAISEESVRGTDTQYF.

The J gene is TRBJ1-2, the V gene TRBV24-1; D unresolved. CDR3 length: 14 residues. V gave up 0 bases and J gave up 2 bases, with 6 bases separating them. Germline assignment: CDR1 KGHDR and CDR2 SFDVKD. CDR3 nucleotide sequence: TGTGCCACCAGTGATTTGGGCAGAAACTATGGCTACACCTTC. Residues: CATSDLGRNYGYTF.

The chain employs TRBV5-1 and TRBJ2-7, with 7 bases fitting TRBD1. Germline CDR1 reads SGHRS; CDR2 reads YFSETQ. V was pared by 0 bases and J by 3 bases, with 6 bases of the junction left unmatched. The CDR3 length is 15 residues. DNA for the CDR3: TGCGCCAGCAGCTTGGCCGGGACAGCCAACTACGAGCAGTACTTC. As protein: CASSLAGTANYEQYF.

The gene calls are TRBV16 and TRBJ1-3, with TRBD1 matching over 8 bases. V lost 4 bases and J lost 7; bases outside the gene matches: 15. This CDR3 region has 17 residues. Per germline, CDR1 KGHSY and CDR2 FQNENV. For the CDR3, the DNA is TGTGCCAGCAGCCGGATGAAGACAGGGGATATAGGCAACACCATATATTTT. Its protein product is CASSRMKTGDIGNTIYF.